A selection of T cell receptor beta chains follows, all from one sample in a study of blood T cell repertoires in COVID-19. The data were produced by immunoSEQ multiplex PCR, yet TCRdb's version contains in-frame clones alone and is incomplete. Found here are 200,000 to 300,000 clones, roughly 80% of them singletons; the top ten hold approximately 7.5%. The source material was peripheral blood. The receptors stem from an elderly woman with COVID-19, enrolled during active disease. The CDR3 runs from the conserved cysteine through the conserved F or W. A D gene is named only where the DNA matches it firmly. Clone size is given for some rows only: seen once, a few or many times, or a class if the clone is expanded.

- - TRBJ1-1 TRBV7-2 CASSYHAGQRLTEAFF TGTGCCAGCAGCTACCACGCAGGACAGAGGCTCACTGAAGCTTTCTTT
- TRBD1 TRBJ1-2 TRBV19 CASRETGDYGYTF TGTGCCAGTAGAGAGACAGGGGACTATGGCTACACCTTC
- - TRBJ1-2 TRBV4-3 CASSQEATGFYGYTF TGCGCCAGCAGCCAAGAAGCCACCGGTTTCTATGGCTACACCTTC
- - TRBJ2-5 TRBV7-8 CASSLRRLQETQYF TGTGCCAGCAGCTTAAGGCGGTTACAAGAGACCCAGTACTTC
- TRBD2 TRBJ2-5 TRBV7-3 CASSHHGKAGETQYF TGTGCCAGCAGCCACCACGGGAAAGCGGGGGAGACCCAGTACTTC
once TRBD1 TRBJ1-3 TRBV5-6 CASSSRDRGSGNTIYF TGTGCCAGCAGCTCCCGGGACAGGGGCTCTGGAAACACCATATATTTT
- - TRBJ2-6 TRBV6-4 CASRPGVSGANVLTF TGTGCCAGCAGGCCGGGGGTCTCTGGGGCCAACGTCCTGACTTTC
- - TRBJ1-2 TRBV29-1 CSVAWGDYGYTF TGCAGCGTGGCCTGGGGGGACTATGGCTACACCTTC
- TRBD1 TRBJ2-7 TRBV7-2 CASRKQGSATYEQYF TGTGCCAGCAGAAAACAGGGGAGTGCAACCTACGAGCAGTACTTC
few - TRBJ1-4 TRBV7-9 CASSSGQLATNEKLFF TGTGCCAGCAGCTCAGGACAGCTTGCAACTAATGAAAAACTGTTTTTT
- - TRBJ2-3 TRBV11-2 CASSRIGTGSTDTQYF TGTGCCAGCAGCCGAATCGGGACTGGTTCCACAGATACGCAGTATTTT
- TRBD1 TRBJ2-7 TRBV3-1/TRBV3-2 CASSQAGQSYEQYF TGTGCCAGCAGCCAAGCGGGACAGAGCTACGAGCAGTACTTC
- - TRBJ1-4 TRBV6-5 CASRVGSATNEKLFF TGTGCCAGCAGAGTCGGGAGTGCAACTAATGAAAAACTGTTTTTT
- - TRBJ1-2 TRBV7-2 CASSLDRLGYGYTF TGTGCCAGCAGCTTAGACAGGCTTGGGTATGGCTACACCTTC
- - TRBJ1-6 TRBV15 CATSRGQNNSPLHF TGTGCCACCAGCAGAGGACAGAATAATTCACCCCTCCACTTT
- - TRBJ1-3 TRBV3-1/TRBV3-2 CATSEGAGNTIYF TGTGCCACCTCAGAGGGGGCTGGAAACACCATATATTTT
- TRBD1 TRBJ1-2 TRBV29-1 CSVEVTYRGTYGYTF TGCAGCGTTGAAGTTACCTACAGGGGTACCTATGGCTACACCTTC
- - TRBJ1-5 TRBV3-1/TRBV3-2 CASSQSGRTSNQPQHF TGTGCCAGCAGCCAATCCGGGAGGACAAGCAATCAGCCCCAGCATTTT
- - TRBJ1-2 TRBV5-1 CASSFTGNYGYTF TGCGCCAGCAGCTTCACAGGGAACTATGGCTACACCTTC
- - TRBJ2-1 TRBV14 CASSRRGQEGYNEQFF TGTGCCAGCAGTCGAAGGGGCCAGGAGGGGTACAATGAGCAGTTCTTC
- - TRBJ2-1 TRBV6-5 CASSPTFRLMGEQFF TGTGCCAGCAGCCCCACCTTTCGACTAATGGGTGAGCAGTTCTTC
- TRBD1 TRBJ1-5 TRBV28 CASSASTGASQPQHF TGTGCCAGCAGCGCTTCGACAGGGGCCTCTCAGCCCCAGCATTTT